This section outlines one T cell receptor beta chain sequence together with its context. Its antigen is not identified. These data come from a study of cytomegalovirus exposure and HLA in healthy donors. Study-level points and caveats: Segments of the TCR beta V type were, in most cases, productive about 87% or about 30% of the time in an earlier analysis. A classifier reportedly called cytomegalovirus status with high sensitivity and specificity. An observed cluster of highly shared sequence variants was recorded as a likely sequencing artifact.

The PCR used 60 Vbeta and 13 Jbeta primers. Profiled with immunoSEQ multiplex PCR; TCRdb holds only in-frame clones, not every one. Counted here are more than 85,000 clones, around 86% occurring once; the ten biggest clones make up around 2%. Between the trimmed V and J ends, which lost 3 bases and 2 bases, there was a span of 8 bases. Germline V gives CDR1 SSHAT, CDR2 FNYEAQ (reference sequence). The CDR3 is made up of 13 amino acids. Each of the donors was a healthy bone marrow donor. The origin of this receptor is a man in his forties in good health and CMV-seronegative. The chain carries TRBV7-7 and TRBJ2-7, with TRBD1 as a possible D gene (6 bases). The sample comprised PBMCs. CDR3 loop: CASSFGDTYEQYF. CDR3 sequence (DNA): TGTGCCAGCAGCTTCGGGGACACCTACGAGCAGTACTTC.